This T cell receptor (beta chain) was observed in a study of cytomegalovirus exposure and HLA in healthy donors. The V gene's germline CDR1 is MNHNS and CDR2 SASEGT. V lost 3 bases and J 7 bases, leaving 12 bases between the germline ends. The CDR3 spans 14 residues. Primers: 60 Vbeta forward and 13 Jbeta reverse. TCRdb's copy holds only in-frame clones and misses some; the assay was immunoSEQ multiplex PCR. The sample lists 150,000 to 200,000 clones; roughly three quarters were seen once. This TCR came from a man in his sixties in good health and CMV-seronegative. Sequences were obtained from PBMCs. J is TRBJ2-2 and V is TRBV6-1, with D perhaps TRBD2 (5 bases). In DNA, the CDR3 is TGTGCCAGCAGTGATACGCTAGCATACGGGGAGCTGTTTTTT. Residues: CASSDTLAYGELFF.